This T cell receptor beta chain was identified during a study of blood T cell repertoires in COVID-19. The repertoire was sequenced with immunoSEQ multiplex PCR; TCRdb's copy has only in-frame clones and lacks some. Of 310,000 or so clones listed, approximately 90% are singletons. CDR1 is LNHDA, CDR2 SQIVND, per germline (reference sequence). The CDR3 extends over 15 amino acids. The germline V and J ends were trimmed by 5 bases and 0 bases, with 11 bases remaining between them. Participants spanned ages roughly 18 to 90 years and resided in 20 to 30 US areas. Clinical history reported by participants formed the basis on which cohorts were assigned.

Sample: PBMCs or T cells enriched from blood (not recorded which). The source of this sequence is a woman under 30 who had recovered from COVID-19. The chain is built from TRBV19 and TRBJ1-5; the D is unclear. The CDR3 nucleotides read TGTGCCAGTAGTTTCACCAGTTATAGCAATCAGCCCCAGCATTTT. Protein: CASSFTSYSNQPQHF.